A single sample is the source of the 18 T cell receptor beta chains below, sequenced in a study of T cells in Graves' hyperthyroidism and ophthalmopathy. Amplified TCR beta CDR3 regions came from RNA transcripts. The TCR CDR3 was amplified in a first-round RT-PCR using the HTBI primer set. One entry per CDR3 protein results from TCRdb running MiXCR on the multiplex PCR reads. In the table there are 400,000 to 500,000 distinct CDR3 sequences, under 15% of which are singletons. The sample was blood. These receptors were taken from a woman between 18 and 30 years old with Graves' hyperthyroidism.

This clonotype was observed at least ten times. V gene TRBV29-1 combines with J gene TRBJ2-5, with D perhaps given as TRBD1 or TRBD2 (5 bases each). Trimming pared 0 bases from V and 2 bases from J, leaving 10 bases between. Germline lookup yields CDR1 SQVTM and CDR2 ANQGSEA. This CDR3 contains 14 residues. CDR3 loop: CSVEDRGAQETQYF. Here the CDR3 DNA reads TGCAGCGTTGAAGATCGAGGGGCTCAAGAGACCCAGTACTTC.

This clonotype was found many times. The genes are TRBV6-1 and TRBJ1-2; D is unclear. This CDR3 is 10 amino acids long. V gave up 10 bases and J gave up 4 bases, with 7 bases separating them. In germline, CDR1 is MNHNS, CDR2 SASEGT. This chain's CDR3 is CAIGGYGYTF. The CDR3 nucleotides are TGTGCCATAGGAGGCTATGGCTACACCTTC.

This clonotype has at least ten counts. The chain carries TRBV5-6 and TRBJ2-3; the D gene is possibly TRBD2 (6 bases). V was trimmed by 5 bases and J by 2 bases, leaving 21 bases between them. This CDR3 comprises 17 residues. The germline V gene has CDR1 SGHDT and CDR2 YYEEEE. CDR3 bases: TGTGCCAGCAGTCCTCCCTCCGGGACTCCCTTCACAGATACGCAGTATTTT. It is translated as CASSPPSGTPFTDTQYF.

This chain links TRBV7-2 with TRBJ1-2; no clear D gene. V lost 1 base and J lost 7, with 22 bases in between. The CDR3 loop spans 17 amino acids. Germline V gives CDR1 SGHTA, CDR2 FQGNSA. This CDR3 is CASSLVFSITQEGGYTF. CDR3 bases: TGTGCCAGCAGCTTAGTATTCTCAATAACTCAGGAGGGTGGCTACACCTTC.

This clonotype was seen many times. The chain joins TRBV12-3 or TRBV12-4 to TRBJ2-1; D not resolved. Trimming stripped 5 bases from V and 2 bases from J, with 19 bases between. The CDR3 contains 17 residues. The DNA for the CDR3 is TGTGCCAGCAGTCCCCCCCAGCCGGAACGGGCCTACAATGAGCAGTTCTTC. Translated: CASSPPQPERAYNEQFF.

This clonotype was observed at least ten times. This chain uses TRBV5-5 with TRBJ2-4, with 12 bases aligning to TRBD2. The CDR3 contains 15 residues. With V trimmed by 4 bases and J by 8 bases, 7 bases remained unmatched. Germline assignment: CDR1 SGHKS and CDR2 YYEKEE (reference sequence). This CDR3 is CASSRQTSGSDIQYF. The CDR3, as DNA: TGTGCCAGCAGCCGACAGACTAGCGGGAGTGACATTCAGTACTTC.

This rearrangement joins TRBV5-1 to TRBJ2-7, with D maybe TRBD1 (6 bases). Germline loops: CDR1 SGHRS, CDR2 YFSETQ. The CDR3 is 13 amino acids. V was pared by 4 bases and J by 3 bases, with 11 bases between. The CDR3 sequence: CASSEDSFYEQYV. For the CDR3, the DNA is TGCGCCAGCAGCGAGGACAGTTTCTACGAGCAGTACGTC.

The chain links TRBV6-2 or TRBV6-3 to TRBJ1-1; possible D gene TRBD1, 6 bases. Between the trimmed V and J ends, which lost 3 bases and 1 base, there was a span of 15 bases. This CDR3 has 16 amino acids. Germline V gene sequence: CDR1 MNHEY, CDR2 SVGEGT. CDR3 amino acids: CASSYLGGAENTEAFF. CDR3 nucleotide sequence: TGTGCCAGCAGTTATTTGGGGGGCGCGGAGAACACTGAAGCTTTCTTT.

CDR3 DNA sequence: TGTGCCAGCAGCCAAGTGGGGGCAGGCACCGGGGAGCTGTTTTTT. This codes for CASSQVGAGTGELFF. V and J are TRBV14 and TRBJ2-2; the D gene is possibly TRBD1 (6 bases). Trimming left V 1 base short and J 4 bases short, with 10 bases between. CDR3 length equals 15 residues. Germline CDR1 reads SGHDN; CDR2 reads FVKESK.

This clonotype was observed at least ten times. The V call is TRBV30, the J call TRBJ1-6, with D maybe TRBD1 (5 bases). The length of the CDR3 is 13 residues. V was shortened by 4 bases and J by 7 bases, with 11 bases between the two germline ends. The germline V gene has CDR1 GTSNPN and CDR2 SVGIG (reference sequence). The CDR3 here is CAWIQELNSPLHF. CDR3 nucleotide sequence: TGTGCCTGGATACAGGAACTAAATTCACCCCTCCACTTT.

The table lists this clonotype with many counts. V usage is TRBV6-1 and J usage is TRBJ1-2; D is undetermined. Germline V gives CDR1 MNHNS, CDR2 SASEGT. V lost 5 bases to trimming and J lost 8 bases, with 15 bases between them. The CDR3 spans 13 residues. CDR3 loop: CASSSRSSWGYTF. CDR3 coding DNA: TGTGCCAGCAGTTCTCGGAGCAGCTGGGGCTACACCTTC.

The J gene is TRBJ2-1, the V gene TRBV6-5, with D uncertain. Trimming cost V 0 bases and J 0 bases, with 12 bases left between them. This CDR3 has 17 amino acids. The germline V gene encodes CDR1 MNHEY and CDR2 SVGAGI. The CDR3 bases are TGTGCCAGCAGTTACTCGGGATTTCGTAGCTCCTACAATGAGCAGTTCTTC. Translation gives CASSYSGFRSSYNEQFF.

This clonotype showed up just a few times. The chain couples TRBV12-3 or TRBV12-4 to TRBJ2-1; D call uncertain. The V gene lost 7 bases and the J gene lost 15 bases, with 16 bases spanning the gap. This CDR3 contains 11 residues. CDR3 sequence: CASKGFRAPFF. The CDR3 DNA reads TGTGCCAGCAAGGGCTTTAGGGCCCCGTTCTTC.

The rearrangement uses TRBV6-2 or TRBV6-3 and TRBJ2-7, with unresolved D. The germline CDR1 and CDR2 sequences are MNHEY and SVGEGT. The CDR3 covers 16 residues. Deletions cut 4 bases from V and 2 bases from J, with 18 bases between. CDR3 in DNA: TGTGCCAGCAGTTCATCCGGACGCGTTCTCCCCTACGAGCAGTACGTC. This sequence encodes CASSSSGRVLPYEQYV.

The rearrangement uses TRBV7-3 and TRBJ2-2, with a tentative D call TRBD1 (6 bases). This CDR3 is built from 15 residues. The germline V gene has CDR1 SGHTA and CDR2 FQGTGA. Trimming removed 2 bases at V and 8 bases at J, with 15 bases between. CDR3 DNA sequence: TGTGCCAGCAGCTTACTTAGAGGGGGTGCGGGGGAGCTGTTTTTT. Protein sequence: CASSLLRGGAGELFF.

The chain joins TRBV18 to TRBJ2-3; 9 bases line up with TRBD1. V dropped 3 bases and J dropped 3; count of bases not matched to a gene: 4. Germline CDR1 reads KGHSH; CDR2 reads LQKENI. The CDR3 contains 15 residues. CDR3 in DNA: TGTGCCAGCTCACCGGGACAGGGAAATACAGATACGCAGTATTTT. This translates into CASSPGQGNTDTQYF. The full variable domain, rest sourced from reference TRBV18 and TRBJ2-3, is NAGVMQNPRHLVRRRGQEARLRCSPMKGHSHVYWYRQLPEEGLKFMVYLQKENIIDESGMPKERFSAEFPKEGPSILRIQQVVRGDSAAYFCASSPGQGNTDTQYFGPGTRLTVL.

The chain recombines TRBV11-2 with TRBJ2-3; D not resolved. V was shortened by 5 bases and J by 5 bases, with 23 bases between the two germline ends. The CDR3 contains 17 residues. Germline lookup yields CDR1 SGHAT and CDR2 FQNNGV. CDR3 loop: CASSLSIEQAHGDTQYF. CDR3 nucleotide sequence: TGTGCCAGCAGCCTATCCATCGAGCAGGCCCACGGAGATACGCAGTATTTT.

This clonotype occurred a few times. The DNA of the CDR3 is TGTGCCAGCATGGGGGACAGGGGTAACTATGGCTACACCTTC. Residues: CASMGDRGNYGYTF. The V and J genes are TRBV25-1 and TRBJ1-2, with 10 bases that match TRBD1. The CDR3 has 14 residues. Per germline, CDR1 MGHDK and CDR2 SYGVNS. J gave up 1 base and V 7 bases, and 3 bases lay outside the gene matches.